This TCR beta chain was sequenced in a study of blood T cell repertoires in COVID-19. As for the study in general: Sources were T cells, B-cell-depleted T cells, or PBMCs; the material itself was cDNA or gDNA.

With V trimmed by 3 bases and J by 0 bases, 5 bases remained unmatched. Germline CDR1 and CDR2: LNHDA and SQIVND (reference sequence). The CDR3 runs to 16 residues. This clone was observed once. Original analysis: Quantification of nucleated cells was approximated via reference gene primer amplification. Libraries were prepared by immunoSEQ multiplex PCR; TCRdb keeps only in-frame clonotypes and omits some of them. The V and J calls and clone size come from that table; D and trimming were worked out from the DNA. The sample lists roughly 100,000 clones, 80% to 90% occurring once. The sample was peripheral blood. The chain is built from TRBV19 and TRBJ2-1; 7 bases are shared with TRBD2. This TCR came from a man at least 80 years old with acute or convalescent COVID-19. The CDR3 nucleotides read TGTGCCAGTAGTATCCGAGCGGGGAGCTCCTACAATGAGCAGTTCTTC. It translates to CASSIRAGSSYNEQFF.